These T cell receptor beta chains were read from a single sample in a study of T cells in Graves' hyperthyroidism and ophthalmopathy. MiXCR was run by TCRdb on the multiplex PCR reads, yielding one entry per CDR3 protein. Found here are a few hundred thousand distinct CDR3 sequences, 15% to 20% of them singletons; the top ten hold less than 3.5%. Sequenced sample: blood. These receptors came from a woman aged 40 to 55 with Graves' ophthalmopathy. Both conserved end residues are trimmed from each CDR3. Clone size is shown for a subset of rows, as once, few, many or a class of expanded clone.

>TRBV7-3|TRBJ2-1|.
ASSAGLAEINEQF
>TRBV18|TRBJ2-3|few
ASSPREVRTDTQY
>TRBV3-1|TRBJ1-1|.
ASSHRGGDTEAF
>TRBV18|TRBJ2-7|many
ASSPPGLAYEQY
>TRBV10-2|TRBJ2-5|.
ASSDQGTSKETQY
>TRBV6-4|TRBJ2-5|few
ASSDSAGGLETQY
>TRBV28|TRBJ1-2|.
ASGLGVGYT
>TRBV2|TRBJ1-6|many
ASSTQGAGNSPLH
>TRBV5-1|TRBJ2-2|.
ASSPGQGELF
>TRBV20-1|TRBJ2-1|many
SAREVATNEQF
>TRBV3-1|TRBJ2-2|few
ASAREGTGELF
>TRBV30|TRBJ1-4|.
AWNPGAGEDEKLF
>TRBV11-2|TRBJ2-5|.
ASSLVPGFGETQY
>TRBV5-1|TRBJ1-4|few
ASSLERLDEKLF
>TRBV4-1|TRBJ2-1|.
ASSPVGADEQF
>TRBV7-9|TRBJ1-2|few
ASSLGGQYGYT
>TRBV3-1|TRBJ1-4|.
ASSQDWGWGREKLF
>TRBV5-1|TRBJ2-1|many
ASSFYGTVKTSGNYNEQF
>TRBV9|TRBJ1-3|few
ASTGGRGNTIY
>TRBV30|TRBJ1-1|many
AWSVGRIGEAF
>TRBV24-1|TRBJ2-2|.
ATSDHKQGELF
>TRBV18|TRBJ2-7|.
ASSPTGLSAKEQY
>TRBV20-1|TRBJ2-7|many
SARITGSLEQY
>TRBV12-3/TRBV12-4|TRBJ1-6|.
ASSAIQDSPLH
>TRBV27|TRBJ2-7|few
ASSPDWTPGPYEQY
>TRBV28|TRBJ2-5|.
ASSLGGAGVETQY
>TRBV6-2/TRBV6-3|TRBJ2-4|many
ASSTLPSAGTSGGASDIQY
>TRBV12-3/TRBV12-4|TRBJ2-1|.
ASSYQAGTNNEQF
>TRBV10-3|TRBJ2-5|few
ASAGIAGEGKTQY
>TRBV7-9|TRBJ2-3|few
ASRGQGWTDTQY
>TRBV7-8|TRBJ1-2|many
ASSALSTSPYGYT
>TRBV2|TRBJ2-3|many
AISSESFTDTQY
>TRBV18|TRBJ1-1|many
ASSPYGDDLAF
>TRBV30|TRBJ2-3|few
AWTPGWIRTDTQY
>TRBV20-1|TRBJ2-7|many
SARDGGLAEYEQY
>TRBV5-5|TRBJ2-1|many
ASSQGLAGEGGQF
>TRBV20-1|TRBJ1-5|many
SASLRGTPQH
>TRBV25-1|TRBJ1-5|.
ASSDGGGGSNQPQH
>TRBV20-1|TRBJ2-7|.
SAPSGRSSYEQY
>TRBV10-2|TRBJ2-1|few
ASRTGLALSYNEQF
>TRBV5-5|TRBJ1-1|.
ASTLRGDRVNTEAF
>TRBV2|TRBJ2-7|many
ASSEVDRPGGDEQY
>TRBV18|TRBJ1-1|many
ASSPVTGNTEAF
>TRBV27|TRBJ1-1|many
ASSSPTGPLNTEAF
>TRBV20-1|TRBJ1-6|few
SLLPDRGSSPLH
>TRBV28|TRBJ1-5|many
ASSSWGREQPQH
>TRBV7-2|TRBJ2-7|many
ASSRSGMSSYEQY
>TRBV3-1|TRBJ2-5|many
ASSLTSGPETQY
>TRBV12-3/TRBV12-4|TRBJ2-1|.
ASSPTGPSYNEQF
>TRBV28|TRBJ2-5|.
ASSFRAHQETQY